This entry concerns a single TCR beta chain. These data come from a study of cytomegalovirus exposure and HLA in healthy donors. The study ran its PCR with 60 Vbeta and 13 Jbeta primers. Here immunoSEQ multiplex PCR was the method, and the copy in TCRdb shows in-frame clones only, minus some. This sample has some 110,000 clones, with about three quarters found just once. The CDR3 runs to 14 residues. Trimming pared 2 bases from V and 0 bases from J, leaving 8 bases between. Per germline, CDR1 SGHTA and CDR2 FQGNSA. Sequences were obtained from PBMCs. The rearrangement uses TRBV7-2 and TRBJ2-7, with D hard to call. This sequence originates from a young woman in good health and CMV-seropositive. CDR3 region: CASSLWPSSYEQYF. The DNA of the CDR3 is TGTGCCAGCAGCTTATGGCCTAGCTCCTACGAGCAGTACTTC.